This TCR beta chain was observed in a study of OX40 agonist ivuxolimab in advanced cancers. Study context: Patients' therapy was ivuxolimab, an antibody that acts as an agonist of OX40 (CD134). The study gave patients intravenous ivuxolimab at 0.01 to 10 mg/kg every 2 weeks. Aged roughly 23 to 79 with a mean of approximately 60 years, they were more than 80% male. General study points: Average numbers of expanded clones were greater in CD8+ T cells than in CD4+.

Per germline, CDR1 MNHEY and CDR2 SVGAGI. CDR3 size: 13 residues. V shed 4 bases and J shed 10 bases, with 16 bases lying between them. The assay was immunoSEQ multiplex PCR, and TCRdb's table has in-frame clones only and misses some. The sample includes some 80,000 clones, around nine tenths of them seen just once. To note about this clone: What it binds is unknown.

The source of this sequence is an adult with an advanced solid tumor such as melanoma, head and neck, liver or kidney cancer. The V call is TRBV6-5, the J call TRBJ1-1; tentative D call: TRBD1 (5 bases). Sequencing used CD4+ or CD8+ T cells sorted from blood, obtained in a trial of the OX40 agonist ivuxolimab. In nucleotides, the CDR3 is TGTGCCAGCAGTTCCCTTCAGGGTCTGGTAGCTTTCTTT. Protein product: CASSSLQGLVAFF.